The rows below give T cell receptor beta chains drawn from one sample of a study of blood T cell repertoires in COVID-19. Produced via immunoSEQ multiplex PCR; TCRdb's table is partial and in-frame only. The sample includes approximately 70,000 clones, roughly 80% of them seen just once. Sequencing was performed on peripheral blood. The receptors derive from a woman of 80 years or more with acute or convalescent COVID-19. CDR3s include the opening cysteine and the closing phenylalanine or tryptophan. Each record gives: D gene, J gene, CDR3 length, V gene, clone size, CDR3 protein, CDR3 DNA. A D gene is named only where the DNA matches it firmly. Not all rows give a size; the values are once, few, many and, for expanded clones, a class.

- TRBJ1-4 18 TRBV5-1 - CASSLFSGAWGGDEKLFF TGCGCCAGCAGCTTGTTTTCGGGGGCCTGGGGAGGGGATGAAAAACTGTTTTTT
- TRBJ1-2 13 TRBV6-5 - CASSGRGAYGYTF TGTGCCAGCAGCGGGCGTGGGGCGTATGGCTACACCTTC
TRBD1 TRBJ1-4 15 TRBV5-6 - CASSLIGQGDEKLFF TGTGCCAGCAGCTTGATCGGACAGGGGGATGAAAAACTGTTTTTT
TRBD1 TRBJ2-1 17 TRBV19 - CASSIPLRDRGKGEQFF TGTGCCAGTAGTATACCGCTCCGGGACAGGGGGAAGGGTGAGCAGTTCTTC
TRBD2 TRBJ2-7 15 TRBV5-1 - CASSLAGGAFDEQYF TGCGCCAGCAGCTTAGCGGGGGGCGCCTTTGACGAGCAGTACTTC
- TRBJ1-1 16 TRBV7-8 few CASSLVGSGVPAEAFF TGTGCCAGCAGCTTAGTAGGGTCAGGGGTACCCGCTGAAGCTTTCTTT
- TRBJ1-2 14 TRBV18 once CASSPPGSYYGYTF TGTGCCAGCTCACCGCCGGGTAGTTACTATGGCTACACCTTC
- TRBJ1-1 13 TRBV7-2 few CASSLDGRPLSFF TGTGCCAGCAGTTTAGACGGGAGACCTCTTTCTTTCTTT
- TRBJ1-1 12 TRBV2 few CASRLDSLEAFF TGTGCCAGCAGACTGGACAGTCTTGAAGCTTTCTTT
- TRBJ1-4 12 TRBV10-2 - CASSEALEKLFF TGCGCCAGCAGTGAGGCCTTAGAAAAACTATTTTTT
- TRBJ2-2 13 TRBV6-6 - CASKAESTGELFF TGTGCCAGCAAAGCCGAGAGCACCGGGGAGCTGTTTTTT
TRBD2 TRBJ2-3 17 TRBV5-4 few CASSSFSGLAGGMGQYF TGTGCCAGCAGCTCCTTTTCTGGACTAGCGGGGGGCATGGGGCAGTATTTT
TRBD1 TRBJ1-1 12 TRBV3-1/TRBV3-2 - CASRDRQGTAFF TGTGCCAGCAGAGACCGACAGGGTACGGCTTTCTTT
- TRBJ1-1 13 TRBV10-1 - CASSGRAGTEAFF TGCGCCAGCAGTGGCCGTGCAGGAACTGAAGCTTTCTTT
TRBD1 TRBJ1-3 17 TRBV7-9 few CASSSIGDRFSGNTIYF TGTGCCAGCAGCTCCATAGGGGACAGGTTTTCTGGAAACACCATATATTTT
- TRBJ2-1 15 TRBV7-3 - CASSPAGSSYNEQFF TGTGCCAGCAGCCCCGCGGGGAGCTCCTACAATGAGCAGTTCTTC
- TRBJ1-1 11 TRBV30 - CAWGRNAEAFF TGTGCCTGGGGGAGAAACGCAGAAGCTTTCTTT
TRBD1 TRBJ1-2 16 TRBV5-1 - CASSLQDRADGYGYTF TGCGCCAGCAGCTTGCAGGACAGGGCGGACGGCTATGGCTACACCTTC
- TRBJ1-2 13 TRBV3-1/TRBV3-2 - CASSQDRNYGYTF TGTGCCAGCAGCCAAGACAGAAACTATGGCTACACCTTC
TRBD1 TRBJ1-1 15 TRBV19 - CASSQIGQGGAEAFF TGTGCCAGTAGTCAGATCGGACAGGGCGGAGCAGAAGCTTTCTTT
- TRBJ1-1 14 TRBV11-1 - CASSLGAGNTEAFF TGTGCCAGCAGCTTAGGGGCCGGGAACACTGAAGCTTTCTTT
- TRBJ2-6 15 TRBV3-1/TRBV3-2 - CASSFYASGANVLTF TGTGCCAGCAGCTTCTACGCTTCTGGGGCCAACGTCCTGACTTTC
TRBD1 TRBJ2-2 17 TRBV3-1/TRBV3-2 - CASSHETGTANTGELFF TGTGCCAGCAGCCATGAGACCGGGACAGCCAACACCGGGGAGCTGTTTTTT
- TRBJ1-2 13 TRBV7-9 - CASSVDTGNGYTF TGTGCCAGCAGCGTCGACACAGGGAATGGCTACACCTTC
- TRBJ1-4 15 TRBV5-5 few CASSPDSGFNEKLFF TGTGCCAGCAGCCCGGACAGCGGATTTAATGAAAAACTGTTTTTT
- TRBJ1-3 14 TRBV5-1 - CASSLGDSGNTIYF TGCGCCAGCAGCTTGGGCGACTCTGGAAACACCATATATTTT
TRBD2 TRBJ2-7 16 TRBV27 - CASSLRQRGDSYEQYF TGTGCCAGCAGTTTAAGGCAGCGGGGGGACTCCTACGAGCAGTACTTC
TRBD2 TRBJ2-1 15 TRBV5-4 once CASSRSGGAVNEQFF TGTGCCAGCAGCCGGAGCGGGGGGGCCGTAAATGAGCAGTTCTTC
- TRBJ1-2 13 TRBV7-9 once CASSIGQFPHYTF TGTGCCAGCAGCATTGGACAGTTTCCCCACTACACCTTC
TRBD2 TRBJ2-3 18 TRBV7-9 once CASSSTGLAGVNTDTQYF TGTGCCAGCAGCTCTACGGGACTAGCGGGGGTAAACACAGATACGCAGTATTTT
TRBD1 TRBJ1-1 16 TRBV3-1/TRBV3-2 - CASSPRGGRGLNEAFF TGTGCCAGCAGCCCCCGGGGAGGCAGGGGGCTTAATGAAGCTTTCTTT
- TRBJ2-3 13 TRBV7-3 - CASSLGHGDTQYF TGTGCCAGCAGTTTGGGACATGGAGATACGCAGTATTTT
TRBD2 TRBJ2-1 18 TRBV4-2 - CASSQDSSPAGGINEQFF TGTGCCAGCAGCCAAGATAGTTCCCCCGCGGGGGGGATAAATGAGCAGTTCTTC